This T cell receptor beta chain comes out of a study of T cell changes during pregnancy in multiple sclerosis. The germline V and J ends were trimmed by 7 bases and 2 bases, with 11 bases remaining between them. CDR3 length: 14 residues. Germline CDR1 reads MNHNS; CDR2 reads SASEGT. Generated by immunoSEQ multiplex PCR, the TCRdb table keeps only in-frame clones and is missing some. The sample holds 20,000 to 25,000 clones, roughly 87% seen once. The input for sequencing was CD8+ T cells from peripheral blood mononuclear cells, taken after pregnancy. The rearrangement links TRBV6-1 to TRBJ2-2; TRBD1 is a possible D gene (6 bases). The origin of this receptor is a female donor with multiple sclerosis, enrolled in a pregnancy study. CDR3 in amino acids: CASITGTNTGELFF. CDR3 coding DNA: TGTGCCAGCATAACCGGGACAAACACCGGGGAGCTGTTTTTT.